This TCR beta chain derives from a study of blood T cell repertoires in COVID-19. In the study overall: The United States, Italy and Spain supplied acute and convalescent COVID-19 samples.

Germline-derived CDR1 and CDR2 are MNHEY and SVGAGI. The CDR3 spans 13 residues. Trimming took off 8 bases at V and 4 bases at J, with 15 bases between the two ends. Only in-frame clones appear in the TCRdb table, and some are missing; sequencing was by immunoSEQ multiplex PCR. Of 400,000 to 450,000 clones listed, 90% were seen once; the top ten hold 0.6%. The V gene is TRBV6-5, the J gene TRBJ2-7, with D maybe TRBD1 (6 bases). This clonotype originated in a man aged 18 to 30 who had recovered from COVID-19. Sequencing was performed on PBMCs or T cells enriched from blood (not recorded which). CDR3 sequence (DNA): TGTGCCAGCTATGGGGGCGGCTCGTACGAGCAGTACTTC. It is translated as CASYGGGSYEQYF.